This T cell receptor beta chain originates from a study of cytomegalovirus exposure and HLA in healthy donors. General observations from the study: Among donors in an Asian-associated ancestry cluster, a later analysis reportedly found fewer N-insertions than the approximately 700-donor mean. HLA-A and HLA-B allele assignments for most subjects were reportedly predicted accurately using TCR beta sequences. An analysis that came later showed most CMV-associated TCR beta chains appearing HLA-restricted. The study listed roughly 160 cytomegalovirus-associated TCR beta chains.

In the PCR, 60 Vbeta and 13 Jbeta primers were used. Profiling relied on immunoSEQ multiplex PCR, and the TCRdb table lists in-frame clones only, not all of them. The sample has more than 150,000 clones; just under 80% are singletons. The CDR3 is 16 residues long. J was trimmed by 4 bases and V by 3 bases; bases with no gene match: 9. CDR1 SGDLS and CDR2 YYNGEE come from the germline V gene. As for this clone: Its cognate antigen is unknown.

This TCR derives from a woman between 25 and 40 years old in good health and CMV-seronegative. Sequenced input: PBMCs. The chain has TRBV9 and TRBJ2-5; 10 bases map to TRBD1. The CDR3 nucleotides read TGTGCCAGCAGCGGGAGAGGGACAGGGGTGGGAGAGACCCAGTACTTC. This translates into CASSGRGTGVGETQYF.